Each of the 19 T cell receptor beta chains below was sequenced from the same sample in a study of cytomegalovirus exposure and HLA in healthy donors. Primers included in the PCR were 60 Vbeta and 13 Jbeta primers. The data were produced by immunoSEQ multiplex PCR, yet TCRdb's version contains in-frame clones alone and is incomplete. This sample's table reports 150,000 to 200,000 clones. The sample taken for sequencing was PBMCs. Every receptor here comes from a woman in her late teens or twenties in good health and CMV-seropositive.

About this clone itself: Additional DNA sequences in this sample encode the identical CDR3. The V call is TRBV19, the J call TRBJ2-7; 7 positions match TRBD2. Germline V gene lookup returns CDR1 LNHDA and CDR2 SQIVND (reference sequence). CDR3 size: 15 residues. J was trimmed by 0 bases and V by 3 bases; bases with no gene match: 5. The CDR3 here is CASSIVGTTSYEQYF. The DNA for the CDR3 is TGTGCCAGTAGTATTGTGGGGACTACCTCCTACGAGCAGTACTTC.

CDR3 DNA: TGTGCCAGCAGCCCCAAAGTAGCGGGAGATACGCAGTATTTT. Amino acid sequence: CASSPKVAGDTQYF. The rearrangement joins TRBV5-4 to TRBJ2-3, with 7 bases aligning to TRBD2. Per germline, CDR1 SGHNT and CDR2 YYREEE (reference sequence). The CDR3 runs 14 residues. Trimming cost V 4 bases and J 5 bases; bases outside gene matches: 7.

This rearrangement joins TRBV11-3 to TRBJ2-5, with 7 bases matching TRBD1. V lost 0 bases and J lost 2; bases outside the gene matches: 0. This CDR3 has 14 amino acids. Germline lookup yields CDR1 SGHNT and CDR2 YENEEA. The chain's CDR3 is CASSLEQGQETQYF. The CDR3 nucleotides are TGTGCCAGCAGCTTAGAACAGGGGCAAGAGACCCAGTACTTC.

The V call is TRBV10-3, the J call TRBJ1-1; TRBD1 agrees at 11 bases. J gave up 11 bases and V 8 bases, and 16 bases lay outside the gene matches. In germline, CDR1 is ENHRY, CDR2 SYGVKD. The CDR3 consists of 15 residues. CDR3 sequence: CAIANPGQGELVAFF. CDR3 sequence (DNA): TGTGCCATCGCTAACCCGGGACAGGGGGAGTTGGTGGCTTTCTTT.

V and J are TRBV4-2 and TRBJ2-3; 10 bases are a match to TRBD2. Unmatched junction bases numbered 9, after V lost 4 bases and J lost 2 bases. The germline gives CDR1 LGHNA, CDR2 YNFKEQ. This CDR3 comprises 17 residues. CDR3 nucleotide sequence: TGTGCCAGCAGCCCAATGAGTAGCGGGGGGCTCACAGATACGCAGTATTTT. It translates to CASSPMSSGGLTDTQYF.

This chain uses TRBV6-1 with TRBJ1-2; TRBD1 matches 10 bases. With V trimmed by 6 bases and J by 8 bases, 12 bases remained unmatched. This CDR3 contains 15 residues. The germline V gene has CDR1 MNHNS and CDR2 SASEGT. The CDR3 coding sequence is TGTGCCAGCAGGGGGGGACAGGGGAACGAGTACGGCTACACCTTC. Amino acid sequence: CASRGGQGNEYGYTF.

The chain recombines TRBV6-5 with TRBJ2-7; D is perhaps TRBD1 (6 bases). CDR3 length equals 12 residues. Per the germline V gene, CDR1 is MNHEY and CDR2 is SVGAGI. Trimming removed 5 bases from V and 6 bases from J, with 11 bases in between. The CDR3 protein is CASSNPGAEQYF. The CDR3 nucleotides read TGTGCCAGCAGTAATCCAGGGGCCGAGCAGTACTTC.

V and J are TRBV5-4 and TRBJ1-2; 8 nucleotides align to TRBD1. The CDR3 covers 13 residues. Looked up from germline, CDR1 is SGHNT and CDR2 is YYREEE (reference sequence). Germline trimming cut 2 bases from V and 8 bases from J; bases unmatched to any gene: 5. This CDR3 is CASSFGQGKGYTF. The DNA for the CDR3 is TGTGCCAGCAGCTTTGGACAGGGTAAAGGCTACACCTTC.

The rearrangement joins TRBV28 to TRBJ1-2, with D possibly TRBD1 on 6 matching bases. Looked up from germline, CDR1 is MDHEN and CDR2 is SYDVKM. V lost 4 bases and J lost 4, with 13 bases in between. The CDR3 loop spans 14 amino acids. CDR3 nucleotides: TGTGCCAGCAGTTCCTACGGACAGAGCTATGGCTACACCTTC. Translated: CASSSYGQSYGYTF.

V gene TRBV9 combines with J gene TRBJ2-1; D is uncertain. The CDR3 runs to 14 residues. CDR1 is SGDLS and CDR2 is YYNGEE in the germline V gene. The V end lost 2 bases, the J end lost 5 bases, and 11 bases lay between the germline ends. The CDR3 DNA reads as TGTGCCAGCAGCGTGTCACTTATCCACAATGAGCAGTTCTTC. It codes for CASSVSLIHNEQFF.

The chain recombines TRBV6-4 with TRBJ2-2, with unresolved D. The CDR3 is 13 residues long. V was trimmed by 6 bases and J by 0 bases, leaving 5 bases between them. Germline V gives CDR1 MRHNA, CDR2 SNTAGT. CDR3 sequence reads: CASSLSNTGELFF. CDR3 bases: TGTGCCAGCAGCCTATCGAACACCGGGGAGCTGTTTTTT.

The J gene is TRBJ2-5, the V gene TRBV2; the match to TRBD2 covers 11 bases. The CDR3 loop spans 15 amino acids. Germline loops: CDR1 SNHLY, CDR2 FYNNEI. V trimming: 9 bases; J trimming: 5 bases; junction bases outside the gene matches: 11. The CDR3 reads CASGGLAGGFETQYF. The CDR3 nucleotides are TGTGCCAGTGGCGGGCTAGCGGGGGGATTTGAGACCCAGTACTTC.

This rearrangement joins TRBV9 to TRBJ1-4; TRBD1 aligns across 9 bases. The V gene end was trimmed by 2 bases and the J gene end by 0 bases; junction bases not matched to a gene: 5. Looked up from germline, CDR1 is SGDLS and CDR2 is YYNGEE. The CDR3 is 17 amino acids. CDR3 nucleotides: TGTGCCAGCAGCGTGGGACAGGGAGGAACAACTAATGAAAAACTGTTTTTT. It encodes CASSVGQGGTTNEKLFF.

The chain couples TRBV19 to TRBJ1-5; D is uncertain. This CDR3 region has 13 residues. From germline, CDR1 is LNHDA and CDR2 SQIVND (reference sequence). V was shortened by 6 bases and J by 5 bases, with 11 bases between the two germline ends. CDR3 DNA sequence: TGTGCCAGTAGAAGCGATGTTTATCAGCCCCAGCATTTT. Its translation: CASRSDVYQPQHF. Looking up the rest from reference TRBV19 and TRBJ1-5 gives the full variable domain: DGGITQSPKYLFRKEGQNVTLSCEQNLNHDAMYWYRQDPGQGLRLIYYSQIVNDFQKGDIAEGYSVSREKKESFPLTVTSAQKNPTAFYLCASRSDVYQPQHFGDGTRLSIL.

This rearrangement joins TRBV5-4 to TRBJ1-2, with TRBD1 identical over 11 bases. Germline V gene sequence: CDR1 SGHNT, CDR2 YYREEE (reference sequence). Unmatched junction bases numbered 8, after V lost 3 bases and J lost 7 bases. The CDR3 totals 15 residues. CDR3 DNA: TGTGCCAGCAGCTCCAAGGACAGGGGGCGAGTTGGCTACACCTTC. It yields the protein CASSSKDRGRVGYTF.

The rearrangement uses TRBV6-6 and TRBJ2-5, with 10 bases identical to TRBD2. Per the germline V gene, CDR1 is MNHNY and CDR2 is SVGAGI (reference sequence). With 6 bases clipped from V and 4 bases from J, the junction kept 8 bases outside the gene matches. This CDR3 region has 15 residues. The CDR3 reads CASRSSGGARETQYF. For the CDR3, the DNA is TGTGCCAGCAGATCGAGCGGGGGGGCGAGAGAGACCCAGTACTTC.

CDR3 residues: CASSQPSPSSYNEQFF. In DNA, the CDR3 is TGCGCCAGCAGCCAACCTAGCCCAAGCTCCTACAATGAGCAGTTCTTC. The V gene is TRBV4-1, the J gene TRBJ2-1; possibly TRBD2 for D (5 bases). This CDR3 has 16 residues. Germline CDR1 is MGHRA and CDR2 is YSYEKL. V lost 2 bases, J lost 0 bases, and 11 bases lay in between.

The CDR3 region is CATSRDFYMNTEAFF. The CDR3 DNA follows: TGTGCCACCAGCAGAGATTTCTATATGAACACTGAAGCTTTCTTT. The gene calls are TRBV15 and TRBJ1-1; D unclear. Trimming removed 0 bases at V and 0 bases at J, with 8 bases between. The germline CDR1 and CDR2 sequences are LNHNV and YYDKDF (reference sequence). CDR3 size: 15 residues.

The chain uses TRBV6-1 and TRBJ1-4; TRBD1 matches 9 bases. CDR1 MNHNS and CDR2 SASEGT come from the germline V gene. This CDR3 comprises 15 residues. V gave up 1 base and J gave up 7 bases; unmatched junction bases: 4. The CDR3 DNA reads TGTGCCAGCAGTGAAGGGGTACAGGGGGCTGAAAAACTGTTTTTT. Residues: CASSEGVQGAEKLFF.